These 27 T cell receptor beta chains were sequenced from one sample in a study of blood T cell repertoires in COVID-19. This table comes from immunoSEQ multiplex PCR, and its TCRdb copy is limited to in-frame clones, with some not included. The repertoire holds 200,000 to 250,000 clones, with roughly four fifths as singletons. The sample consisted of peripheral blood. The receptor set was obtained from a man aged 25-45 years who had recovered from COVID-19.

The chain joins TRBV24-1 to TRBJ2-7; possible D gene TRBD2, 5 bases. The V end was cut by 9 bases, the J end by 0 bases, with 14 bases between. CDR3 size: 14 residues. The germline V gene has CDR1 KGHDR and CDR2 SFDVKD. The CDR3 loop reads CATGELPSSYEQYV. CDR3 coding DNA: TGTGCCACCGGGGAGCTTCCCAGCTCCTACGAGCAGTACGTC.

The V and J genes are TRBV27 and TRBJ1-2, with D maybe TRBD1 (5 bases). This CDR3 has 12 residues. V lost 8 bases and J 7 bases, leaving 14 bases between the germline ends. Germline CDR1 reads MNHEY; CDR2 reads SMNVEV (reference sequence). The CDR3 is CASGNPGGGYTF. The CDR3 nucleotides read TGTGCCAGCGGGAACCCGGGGGGTGGCTACACCTTC.

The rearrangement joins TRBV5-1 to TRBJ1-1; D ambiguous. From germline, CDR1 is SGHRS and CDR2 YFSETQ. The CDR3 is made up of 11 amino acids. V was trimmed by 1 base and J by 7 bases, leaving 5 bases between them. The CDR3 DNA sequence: TGCGCCAGCAGCTTGACGGTTGAAGCTTTCTTT. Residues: CASSLTVEAFF. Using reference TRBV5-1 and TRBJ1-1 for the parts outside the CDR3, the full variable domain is KAGVTQTPRYLIKTRGQQVTLSCSPISGHRSVSWYQQTPGQGLQFLFEYFSETQRNKGNFPGRFSGRQFSNSRSEMNVSTLELGDSALYLCASSLTVEAFFGQGTRLTVV.

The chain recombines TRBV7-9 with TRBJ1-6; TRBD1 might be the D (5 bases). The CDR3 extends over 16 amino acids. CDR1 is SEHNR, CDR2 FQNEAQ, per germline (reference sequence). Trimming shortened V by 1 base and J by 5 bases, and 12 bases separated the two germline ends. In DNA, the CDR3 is TGTGCCAGCAGCTTAGGAGGTGGGGCCGATAATTCACCCCTCCACTTT. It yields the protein CASSLGGGADNSPLHF. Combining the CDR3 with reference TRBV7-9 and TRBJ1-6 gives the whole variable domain DTGVSQNPRHKITKRGQNVTFRCDPISEHNRLYWYRQTLGQGPEFLTYFQNEAQLEKSRLLSDRFSAERPKGSFSTLEIQRTEQGDSAMYLCASSLGGGADNSPLHFGNGTRLTVT.

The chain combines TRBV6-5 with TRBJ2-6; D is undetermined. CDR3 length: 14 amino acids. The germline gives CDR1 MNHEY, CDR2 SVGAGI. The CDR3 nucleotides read TGTGCTACCTCCCGGGTCTCAGGGGCCAACGTCCTGACTTTC. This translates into CATSRVSGANVLTF.

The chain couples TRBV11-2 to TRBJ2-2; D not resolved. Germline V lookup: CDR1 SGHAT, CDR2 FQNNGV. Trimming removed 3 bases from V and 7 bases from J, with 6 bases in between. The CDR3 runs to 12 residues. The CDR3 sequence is CASSFSLGELFF. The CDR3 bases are TGTGCCAGCAGCTTTAGCCTCGGGGAGCTGTTTTTT.

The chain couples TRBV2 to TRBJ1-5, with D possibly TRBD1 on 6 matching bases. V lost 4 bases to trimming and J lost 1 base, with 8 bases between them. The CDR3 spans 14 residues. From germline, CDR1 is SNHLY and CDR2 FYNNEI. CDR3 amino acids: CASSVQGSNQPQHF. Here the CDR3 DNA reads TGTGCCAGCAGTGTACAGGGCAGCAATCAGCCCCAGCATTTT.

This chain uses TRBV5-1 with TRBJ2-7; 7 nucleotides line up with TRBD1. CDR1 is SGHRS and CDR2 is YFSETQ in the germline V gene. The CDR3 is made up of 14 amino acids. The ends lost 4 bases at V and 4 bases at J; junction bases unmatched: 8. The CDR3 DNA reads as TGCGCCAGCAGCCGCAACCCGACAGGGTACGAGCAGTACTTC. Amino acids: CASSRNPTGYEQYF. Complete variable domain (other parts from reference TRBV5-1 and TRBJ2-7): KAGVTQTPRYLIKTRGQQVTLSCSPISGHRSVSWYQQTPGQGLQFLFEYFSETQRNKGNFPGRFSGRQFSNSRSEMNVSTLELGDSALYLCASSRNPTGYEQYFGPGTRLTVT.

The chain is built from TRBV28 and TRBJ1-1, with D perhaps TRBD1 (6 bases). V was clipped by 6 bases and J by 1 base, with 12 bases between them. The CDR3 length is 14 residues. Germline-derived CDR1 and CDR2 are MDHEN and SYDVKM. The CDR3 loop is CASSSQGTNTEAFF. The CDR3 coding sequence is TGTGCCAGCAGCTCTCAGGGGACGAACACTGAAGCTTTCTTT. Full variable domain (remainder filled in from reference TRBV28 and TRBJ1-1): DVKVTQSSRYLVKRTGEKVFLECVQDMDHENMFWYRQDPGLGLRLIYFSYDVKMKEKGDIPEGYSVSREKKERFSLILESASTNQTSMYLCASSSQGTNTEAFFGQGTRLTVV.

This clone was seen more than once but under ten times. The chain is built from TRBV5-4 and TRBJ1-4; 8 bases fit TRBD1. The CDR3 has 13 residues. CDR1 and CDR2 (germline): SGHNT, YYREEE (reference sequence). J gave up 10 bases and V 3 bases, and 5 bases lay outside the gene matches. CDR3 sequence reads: CASSSGTGPKLFF. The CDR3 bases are TGTGCCAGCAGCTCCGGGACAGGCCCAAAACTGTTTTTT.

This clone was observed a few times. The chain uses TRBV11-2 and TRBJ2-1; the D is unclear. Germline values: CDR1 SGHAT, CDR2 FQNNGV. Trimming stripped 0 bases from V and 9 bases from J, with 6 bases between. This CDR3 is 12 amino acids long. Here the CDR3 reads CASSLETGEQFF. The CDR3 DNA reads TGTGCCAGCAGCTTAGAGACGGGTGAGCAGTTCTTC.

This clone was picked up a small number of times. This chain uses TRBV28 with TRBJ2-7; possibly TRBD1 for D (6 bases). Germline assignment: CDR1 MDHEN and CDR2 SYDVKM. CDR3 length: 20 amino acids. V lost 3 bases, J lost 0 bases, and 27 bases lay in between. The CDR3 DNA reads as TGTGCCAGCAGTTTTCCCTTTACAGGGCAAGACGAAACCAGCTCCTACGAGCAGTACGTC. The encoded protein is CASSFPFTGQDETSSYEQYV.

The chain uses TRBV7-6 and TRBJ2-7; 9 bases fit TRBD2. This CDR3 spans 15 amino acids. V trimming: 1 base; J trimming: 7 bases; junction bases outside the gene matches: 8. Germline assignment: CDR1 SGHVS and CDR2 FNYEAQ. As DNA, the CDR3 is TGTGCCAGCAGCTTAGGGGGCGGGGGGGCAGAGGAGCAGTACTTC. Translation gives CASSLGGGGAEEQYF.

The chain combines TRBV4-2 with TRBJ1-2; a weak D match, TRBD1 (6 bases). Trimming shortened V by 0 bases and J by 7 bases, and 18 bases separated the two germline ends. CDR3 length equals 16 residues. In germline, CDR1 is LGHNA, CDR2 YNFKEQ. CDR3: CASSQDVGGALRGYTF. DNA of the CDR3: TGTGCCAGCAGCCAAGATGTGGGGGGGGCCCTCCGTGGCTACACCTTC.

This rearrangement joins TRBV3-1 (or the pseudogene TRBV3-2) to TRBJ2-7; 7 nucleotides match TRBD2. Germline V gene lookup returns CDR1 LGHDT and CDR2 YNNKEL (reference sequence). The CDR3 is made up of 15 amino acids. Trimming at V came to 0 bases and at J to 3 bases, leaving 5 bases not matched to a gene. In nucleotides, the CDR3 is TGTGCCAGCAGCCAAGATTGGGGGGGTAGCTACGAGCAGTACGTC. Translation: CASSQDWGGSYEQYV.

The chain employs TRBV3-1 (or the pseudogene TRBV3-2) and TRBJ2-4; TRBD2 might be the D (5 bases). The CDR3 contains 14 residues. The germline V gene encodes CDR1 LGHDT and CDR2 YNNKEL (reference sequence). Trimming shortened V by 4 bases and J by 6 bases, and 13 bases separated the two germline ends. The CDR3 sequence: CASSPTGVGNIQYF. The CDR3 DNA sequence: TGTGCCAGCAGCCCCACCGGGGTAGGAAACATTCAGTACTTC.

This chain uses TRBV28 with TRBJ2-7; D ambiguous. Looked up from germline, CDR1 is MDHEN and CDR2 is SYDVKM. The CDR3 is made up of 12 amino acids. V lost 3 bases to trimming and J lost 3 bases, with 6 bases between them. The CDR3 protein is CASSFSYYEQYF. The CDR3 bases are TGTGCCAGCAGTTTCTCTTACTACGAGCAGTACTTC.

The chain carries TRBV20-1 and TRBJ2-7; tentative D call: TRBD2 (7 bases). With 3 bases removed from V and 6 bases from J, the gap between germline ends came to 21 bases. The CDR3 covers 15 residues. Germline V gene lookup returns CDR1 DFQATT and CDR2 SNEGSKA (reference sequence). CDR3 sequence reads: CSASGGGGARTEQYV. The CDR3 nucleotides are TGCAGTGCTAGTGGGGGAGGGGGGGCCCGTACCGAGCAGTACGTC.

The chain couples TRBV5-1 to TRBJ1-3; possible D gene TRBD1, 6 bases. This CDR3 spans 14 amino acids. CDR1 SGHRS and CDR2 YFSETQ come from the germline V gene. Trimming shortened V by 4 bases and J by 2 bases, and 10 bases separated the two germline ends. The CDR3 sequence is CASSAGAAGNTIYF. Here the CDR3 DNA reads TGCGCCAGCAGCGCGGGGGCGGCTGGAAACACCATATATTTT.

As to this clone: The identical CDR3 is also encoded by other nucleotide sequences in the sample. Here the CDR3 reads CASSLGQGDEKLFF. DNA of the CDR3: TGTGCCAGCAGCTTAGGGCAGGGTGATGAAAAACTGTTTTTT. This sequence joins TRBV7-9 and TRBJ1-4, with a weak D call TRBD1 (5 bases). This CDR3 region has 14 residues. Germline CDR1 is SEHNR and CDR2 is FQNEAQ (reference sequence). The V end was cut by 1 base, the J end by 6 bases, with 9 bases between.

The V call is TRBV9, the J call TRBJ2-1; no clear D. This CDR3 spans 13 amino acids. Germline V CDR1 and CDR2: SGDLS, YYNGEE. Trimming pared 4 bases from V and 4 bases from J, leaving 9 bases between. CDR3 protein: CASSFEFYNEQFF. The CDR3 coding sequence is TGTGCCAGCAGCTTCGAGTTTTACAATGAGCAGTTCTTC.

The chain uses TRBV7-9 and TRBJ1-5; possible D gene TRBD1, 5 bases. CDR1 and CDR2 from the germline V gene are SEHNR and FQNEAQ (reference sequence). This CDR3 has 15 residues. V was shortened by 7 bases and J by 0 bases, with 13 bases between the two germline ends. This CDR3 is CASIPGGDSNQPQHF. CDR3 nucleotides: TGTGCCAGCATCCCCGGGGGGGATAGCAATCAGCCCCAGCATTTT.

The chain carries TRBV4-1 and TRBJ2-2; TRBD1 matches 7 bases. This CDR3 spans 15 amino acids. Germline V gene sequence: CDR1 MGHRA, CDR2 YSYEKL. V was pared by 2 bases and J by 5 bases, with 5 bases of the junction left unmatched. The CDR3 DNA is TGCGCCAGCAGCCAACCGACAGGGCGGACCGGGGAGCTGTTTTTT. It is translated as CASSQPTGRTGELFF.

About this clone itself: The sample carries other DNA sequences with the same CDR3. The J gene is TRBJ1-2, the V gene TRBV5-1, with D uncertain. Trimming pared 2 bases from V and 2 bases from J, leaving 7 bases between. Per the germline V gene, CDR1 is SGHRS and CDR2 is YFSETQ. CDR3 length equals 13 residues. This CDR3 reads CASSLEGNYGYTF. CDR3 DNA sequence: TGCGCCAGCAGCTTAGAGGGAAACTATGGCTACACCTTC. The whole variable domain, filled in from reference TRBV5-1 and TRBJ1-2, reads KAGVTQTPRYLIKTRGQQVTLSCSPISGHRSVSWYQQTPGQGLQFLFEYFSETQRNKGNFPGRFSGRQFSNSRSEMNVSTLELGDSALYLCASSLEGNYGYTFGSGTRLTVV.

CDR3 in DNA: TGTGCCAGCAGCGGAGGGACAGGGGAGGACTCACCCCTCCACTTT. The encoded protein is CASSGGTGEDSPLHF. The chain combines TRBV5-4 with TRBJ1-6, with 10 bases that match TRBD1. This CDR3 is built from 15 residues. Germline V lookup: CDR1 SGHNT, CDR2 YYREEE (reference sequence). V was clipped by 4 bases and J by 10 bases; unmatched bases: 8.

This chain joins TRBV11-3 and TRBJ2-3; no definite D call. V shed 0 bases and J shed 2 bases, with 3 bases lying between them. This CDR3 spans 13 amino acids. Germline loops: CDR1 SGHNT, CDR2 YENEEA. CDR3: CASSLDFTDTQYF. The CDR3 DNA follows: TGTGCCAGCAGCTTAGACTTCACAGATACGCAGTATTTT.

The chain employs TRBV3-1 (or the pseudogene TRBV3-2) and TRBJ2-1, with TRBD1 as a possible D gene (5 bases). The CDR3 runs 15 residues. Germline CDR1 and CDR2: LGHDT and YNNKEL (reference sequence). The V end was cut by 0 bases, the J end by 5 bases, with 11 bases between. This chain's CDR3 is CASSQEGALDNEQFF. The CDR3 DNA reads TGTGCCAGCAGCCAAGAAGGGGCCTTGGACAATGAGCAGTTCTTC.